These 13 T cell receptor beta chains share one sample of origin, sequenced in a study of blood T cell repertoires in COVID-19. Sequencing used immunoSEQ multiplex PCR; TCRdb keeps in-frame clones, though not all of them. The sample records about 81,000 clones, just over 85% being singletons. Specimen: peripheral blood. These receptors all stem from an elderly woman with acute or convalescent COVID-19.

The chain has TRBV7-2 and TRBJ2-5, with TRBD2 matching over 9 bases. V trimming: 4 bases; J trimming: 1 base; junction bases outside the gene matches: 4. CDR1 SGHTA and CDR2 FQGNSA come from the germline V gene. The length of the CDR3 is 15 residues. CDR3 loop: CASSSFSGSQETQYF. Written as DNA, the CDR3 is TGTGCCAGCAGCTCGTTTAGCGGGAGCCAAGAGACCCAGTACTTC.

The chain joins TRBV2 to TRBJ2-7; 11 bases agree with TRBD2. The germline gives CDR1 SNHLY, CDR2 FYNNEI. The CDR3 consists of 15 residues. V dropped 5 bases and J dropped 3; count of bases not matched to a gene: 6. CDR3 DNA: TGTGCCAGCAGTCCTCTAGCGGGAGGAGACTACGAGCAGTACTTC. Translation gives CASSPLAGGDYEQYF.

CDR3 residues: CASSQEDLGPYGSEQFF. The CDR3 nucleotides read TGTGCCAGCAGCCAAGAAGACCTAGGCCCCTACGGGAGTGAGCAGTTCTTC. The chain joins TRBV3-1 (or the pseudogene TRBV3-2) to TRBJ2-1, with D possibly TRBD2 on 6 matching bases. Germline V CDR1 and CDR2: LGHDT, YNNKEL (reference sequence). The CDR3 covers 17 residues. Trimming removed 0 bases from V and 9 bases from J, with 21 bases in between.

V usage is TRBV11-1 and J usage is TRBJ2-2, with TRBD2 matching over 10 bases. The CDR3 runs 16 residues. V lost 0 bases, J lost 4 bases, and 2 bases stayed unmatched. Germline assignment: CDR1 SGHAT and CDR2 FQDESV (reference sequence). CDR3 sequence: CASSLALAGSTGELFF. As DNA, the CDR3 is TGTGCCAGCAGCTTAGCACTAGCGGGGAGCACCGGGGAGCTGTTTTTT.

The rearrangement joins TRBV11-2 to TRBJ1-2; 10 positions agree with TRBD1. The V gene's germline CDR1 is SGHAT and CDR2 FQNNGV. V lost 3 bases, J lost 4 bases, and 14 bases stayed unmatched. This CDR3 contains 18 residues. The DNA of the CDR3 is TGTGCCAGCAGCTTGCACCGGGACAGGGGCTCCCTAGGCTATGGCTACACCTTC. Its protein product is CASSLHRDRGSLGYGYTF.

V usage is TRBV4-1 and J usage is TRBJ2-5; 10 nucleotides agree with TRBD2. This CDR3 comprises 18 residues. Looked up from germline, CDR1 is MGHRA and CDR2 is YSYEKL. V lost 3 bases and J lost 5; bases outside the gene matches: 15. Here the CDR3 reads CASSHGRLASGSVETQYF. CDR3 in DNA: TGCGCCAGCAGCCACGGGAGGCTCGCTAGCGGGAGTGTTGAGACCCAGTACTTC.

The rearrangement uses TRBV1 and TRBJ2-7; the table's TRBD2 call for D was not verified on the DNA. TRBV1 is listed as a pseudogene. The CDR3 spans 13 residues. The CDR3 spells CTSSQVDYYEQYF. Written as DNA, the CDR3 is TGCACCAGCAGCCAAGTAGACTACTACGAGCAGTACTTC.

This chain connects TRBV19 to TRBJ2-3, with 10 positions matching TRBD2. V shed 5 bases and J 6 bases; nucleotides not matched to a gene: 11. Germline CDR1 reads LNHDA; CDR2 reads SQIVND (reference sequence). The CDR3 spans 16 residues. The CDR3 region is CASSLLLLAGADTQYF. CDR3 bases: TGTGCCAGTAGTCTCCTCTTGCTAGCGGGGGCTGATACGCAGTATTTT.

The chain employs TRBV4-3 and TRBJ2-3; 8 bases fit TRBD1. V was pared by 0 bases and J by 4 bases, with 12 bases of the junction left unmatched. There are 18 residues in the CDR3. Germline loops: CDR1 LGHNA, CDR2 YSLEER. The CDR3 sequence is CASSQDFRQGAPPDTQYF. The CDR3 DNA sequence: TGCGCCAGCAGCCAAGATTTCAGGCAGGGGGCGCCCCCAGATACGCAGTATTTT.

CDR3: CASSTPGSSYNEQFF. The CDR3 nucleotides read TGCGCCAGCAGCACCCCGGGGAGCTCCTACAATGAGCAGTTCTTC. The rearrangement joins TRBV5-1 to TRBJ2-1; D is perhaps TRBD2 (5 bases). This CDR3 spans 15 amino acids. V was pared by 4 bases and J by 0 bases, with 11 bases between. Germline V lookup: CDR1 SGHRS, CDR2 YFSETQ. The full variable domain, with the rest looked up from reference TRBV5-1 and TRBJ2-1, is KAGVTQTPRYLIKTRGQQVTLSCSPISGHRSVSWYQQTPGQGLQFLFEYFSETQRNKGNFPGRFSGRQFSNSRSEMNVSTLELGDSALYLCASSTPGSSYNEQFFGPGTRLTVL.

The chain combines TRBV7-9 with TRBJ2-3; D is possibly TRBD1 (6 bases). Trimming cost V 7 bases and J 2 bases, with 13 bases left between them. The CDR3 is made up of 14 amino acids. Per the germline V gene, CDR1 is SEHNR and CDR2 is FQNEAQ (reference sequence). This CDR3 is CASNDRSNTDTQYF. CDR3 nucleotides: TGTGCCAGCAACGACAGGAGTAACACAGATACGCAGTATTTT.

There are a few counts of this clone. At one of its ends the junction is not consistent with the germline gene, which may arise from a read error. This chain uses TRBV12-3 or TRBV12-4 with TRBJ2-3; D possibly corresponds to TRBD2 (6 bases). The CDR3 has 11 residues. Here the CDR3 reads CASSNYGTFLF. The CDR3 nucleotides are TGTGCCAGCAGCAATTATGGGACTTTCCTTTTT.

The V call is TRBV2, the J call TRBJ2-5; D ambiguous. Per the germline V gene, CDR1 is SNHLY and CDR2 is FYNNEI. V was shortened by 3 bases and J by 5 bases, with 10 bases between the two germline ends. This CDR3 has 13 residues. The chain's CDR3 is CASSDSGWETQYF. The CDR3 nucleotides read TGTGCCAGCAGTGATTCGGGTTGGGAGACCCAGTACTTC. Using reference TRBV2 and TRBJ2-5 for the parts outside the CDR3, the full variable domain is EPEVTQTPSHQVTQMGQEVILRCVPISNHLYFYWYRQILGQKVEFLVSFYNNEISEKSEIFDDQFSVERPDGSNFTLKIRSTKLEDSAMYFCASSDSGWETQYFGPGTRLLVL.